These T cell receptor beta chains were read from a single sample in a study of CD8 T cells in ankylosing spondylitis. TCRdb re-derived calls from the 5' RACE reads in MiXCR, one entry per CDR3 protein. The top ten clones hold 4% to 5.5% of a sample with 80,000 to 100,000 distinct CDR3 sequences, about 8.8% of them seen once. The sample comprised blood, either unsorted or a sorted T cell fraction (not recorded which). The receptors were gathered from a male donor with ankylosing spondylitis or in good health (not recorded which). Each CDR3 is given with its conserved first and last residue. D genes are given only for firm matches. Clone sizes are given selectively: once, few, many, or a class where the clone is expanded.

D	V	length	J	size	DNA	CDR3
TRBD1	TRBV3-1	14	TRBJ2-7	many	TGTGCCAGCAGCCGAGGGGGCCGCGGCTACGAGCAGTACTTC	CASSRGGRGYEQYF
TRBD1	TRBV6-1	17	TRBJ2-1	few	TGTGCCAGCAGTGATCGGGGGCAGGGGGCACCCTACAATGAGCAGTTCTTC	CASSDRGQGAPYNEQFF
TRBD1	TRBV29-1	14	TRBJ1-4	many	TGCAGCGTCGGACAGGTCGGCACTAATGAAAAACTGTTTTTT	CSVGQVGTNEKLFF
NA	TRBV29-1	15	TRBJ2-5	many	TGCAGCGTTGAAGATCCCACAGGGTGGGATGAGACCCAGTACTTC	CSVEDPTGWDETQYF
NA	TRBV6-5	17	TRBJ2-3	few	TGTGCCAGCAGTTACTTTTTCGAGGGGGGGCCCACAGATACGCAGTATTTT	CASSYFFEGGPTDTQYF
TRBD1	TRBV18	16	TRBJ2-1	many	TGTGCCAGCTCACCAGCGGAGCCCCGGGACAGATCTGAGCAGTTCTTC	CASSPAEPRDRSEQFF
TRBD1	TRBV27	14	TRBJ2-7	many	TGTGCCAGCAGTTCCCTAGGGACAGATTACGAGCAGTACTTC	CASSSLGTDYEQYF
NA	TRBV5-1	15	TRBJ1-5	many	TGCGCCAGCAGCTTGGACAGCGCTAGCAATCAGCCCCAGCATTTT	CASSLDSASNQPQHF
TRBD2	TRBV6-5	18	TRBJ2-3	many	TGTGCCAGCAGTTACCTGGCGGGGGGACATTCTAGCACAGATACGCAGTATTTT	CASSYLAGGHSSTDTQYF
NA	TRBV5-1	16	TRBJ2-3	many	TGCGCCAGCACCATGGGGGGGGCTTGGAGCACAGATACGCAGTATTTT	CASTMGGAWSTDTQYF
NA	TRBV21-1	11	TRBJ2-2	many	TGTGCCGCAATAGGTGACGGGGAGCTGTTTTTT	CAAIGDGELFF
NA	TRBV7-8	15	TRBJ2-3	NA	TGTGCCAGCGCGGTGGGGGTTGGAGCCACAGATACGCAGTATTTT	CASAVGVGATDTQYF
TRBD1	TRBV24-1	15	TRBJ2-7	many	TGTGCCACCAGTGAGGCTAGACAGGGAACCTACGAGCAGTACTTC	CATSEARQGTYEQYF
NA	TRBV12-3/TRBV12-4	14	TRBJ1-1	many	TGTGCCAGCAGTGAAACTCCCAAGAACACTGAAGCTTTCTTT	CASSETPKNTEAFF
NA	TRBV19	15	TRBJ2-1	many	TGTGCCAGTAGTATATCTGGGGATTTCTACAATGAGCAGTTCTTC	CASSISGDFYNEQFF
NA	TRBV9	12	TRBJ2-7	many	TGTGCCAGCAGCCCCGGGGGCTACGAGCAGTACTTC	CASSPGGYEQYF
NA	TRBV12-3/TRBV12-4	15	TRBJ1-3	many	TGTGCCAGCAGGGCCGGGGTCGACTCTGGAAACACCATATATTTT	CASRAGVDSGNTIYF
NA	TRBV6-5	15	TRBJ1-3	many	TGTGCCAGCAGTTTAGACAGGCACTCTGGAAACACCATATATTTT	CASSLDRHSGNTIYF
NA	TRBV18	13	TRBJ1-2	many	TGTGCCAGCTCACCGACAGAACTCTATGGCTACACCTTC	CASSPTELYGYTF
TRBD1	TRBV12-3/TRBV12-4	14	TRBJ2-7	many	TGTGCCAGCAGATCCCGACAGGGGGTCCACGAGCAGTACTTC	CASRSRQGVHEQYF
NA	TRBV27	14	TRBJ1-3	many	TGTGCCAGCAGTTTTTCCGGGGGTGGAAACACCATATATTTT	CASSFSGGGNTIYF
TRBD2	TRBV9	15	TRBJ2-2	many	TGTGCCAGCAGCGTAGCCGAGCGGGGAGGCGGGGAGCTGTTTTTT	CASSVAERGGGELFF
TRBD1	TRBV29-1	13	TRBJ2-7	many	TGCAGCGTCTTACAGGGGAGCTCCTACGAGCAGTACTTC	CSVLQGSSYEQYF
TRBD1	TRBV11-2	19	TRBJ1-1	NA	TGTGCCAGCAGCTTAGGGTTGGACAGGGGTCGGATATTGGGCACTGAAGCTTTCTTT	CASSLGLDRGRILGTEAFF
NA	TRBV2	13	TRBJ1-4	NA	TGTGCCACGAAACAGGGTTGGAGGGAAAAACTGTTTTTT	CATKQGWREKLFF
NA	TRBV5-8	14	TRBJ2-1	many	TGTGCCAGCAGCCTCTGGACTATGGGCGATGAGCAGTTCTTC	CASSLWTMGDEQFF
NA	TRBV19	15	TRBJ2-1	few	TGTGCCAGTAGTATATACGGGAGATCGAGCAATGAGCAGTTCTTC	CASSIYGRSSNEQFF
TRBD2	TRBV20-1	13	TRBJ2-1	many	TGCAGTGCTAGGCGGACTAGCGGGGGAGAGCAGTTCTTC	CSARRTSGGEQFF
NA	TRBV20-1	15	TRBJ2-1	many	TGCAGTGCTAGAGATCTAACAGCGGACCGGCATGAGCAGTTCTTC	CSARDLTADRHEQFF
TRBD1	TRBV9	16	TRBJ2-5	many	TGTGCCAGCAGCGTAGGCGGAGGAGACAGGGGAGAGACCCAGTACTTC	CASSVGGGDRGETQYF
TRBD1	TRBV13	16	TRBJ1-6	many	TGTGCCAGCAGTTCCCGTCCGGGACAGGGAAATTCACCCCTCCACTTT	CASSSRPGQGNSPLHF
TRBD2	TRBV7-3	16	TRBJ2-1	NA	TGTGCCAGCAGCTCCCTAACTAGCGGGGAATACAATGAGCAGTTCTTC	CASSSLTSGEYNEQFF
NA	TRBV28	12	TRBJ2-7	many	TGTGCCAGCAGTCCCCCCCCTGGGGTGCAGTACTTC	CASSPPPGVQYF
NA	TRBV5-5	14	TRBJ1-1	NA	TGTGCCAGCAGGGTGCCAGGGTCGGGGACTGAAGCTTTCTTT	CASRVPGSGTEAFF
TRBD1	TRBV28	13	TRBJ2-1	many	TGTGCCAGCAGGGTGACAGGGAACAATGAGCAGTTCTTC	CASRVTGNNEQFF
NA	TRBV5-1	15	TRBJ1-1	many	TGCGCCAGCAGCCGTGACGGACAGCGAGACACTGAAGCTTTCTTT	CASSRDGQRDTEAFF
NA	TRBV5-1	14	TRBJ2-7	many	TGCGCCAGCAGCTTGGGGTCCAACTCCTACGAGCAGTACTTC	CASSLGSNSYEQYF
NA	TRBV5-1	17	TRBJ1-3	many	TGCGCCAGCAGCTTGGCGCCACAGAGAATCACTGGAAACACCATATATTTT	CASSLAPQRITGNTIYF
TRBD1	TRBV29-1	13	TRBJ1-1	few	TGCAGCGGGGGGACAGGTCCTTCTGGGGAAGCTTTCTTT	CSGGTGPSGEAFF
NA	TRBV6-2/TRBV6-3	14	TRBJ2-3	many	TGTGCCAGCAGTTACTTGACTAGCACAGATACGCAGTATTTT	CASSYLTSTDTQYF
NA	TRBV7-3	13	TRBJ1-5	NA	TGTGCCAGCAGCTTACGGCGGGACGGCCAAATGCATTTT	CASSLRRDGQMHF
TRBD1	TRBV5-1	19	TRBJ1-4	many	TGCGCCAGCAGCTTGACGTCCATTGGGACAGGGGCAACTAATGAAAAACTGTTTTTT	CASSLTSIGTGATNEKLFF
NA	TRBV29-1	13	TRBJ1-1	many	TGCAGCGTTGAAGAGGGGGTTGTCACTGAAGCTTTCTTT	CSVEEGVVTEAFF
NA	TRBV5-1	13	TRBJ2-7	many	TGCGCCAGCAGCTTGCTGGTTTTTGGCGAGCAGTACTTC	CASSLLVFGEQYF
TRBD1	TRBV29-1	13	TRBJ2-7	many	TGCAGCGTCGCCGGGACAGGGTGGTACGAGCAGTACTTC	CSVAGTGWYEQYF
TRBD2	TRBV30	17	TRBJ2-5	NA	TGTGCCTGGAGCGCCGGGACTAGCGGGGGGGCCGAAGAGACCCAGTACTTC	CAWSAGTSGGAEETQYF
TRBD2	TRBV3-1	20	TRBJ2-1	few	TGTGCCAGCAGCAAGCCCTCTAGCGGGGGGATGTGGGGTGGCTACAATGAGCAGTTCTTC	CASSKPSSGGMWGGYNEQFF